This T cell receptor beta chain was identified in a study of T cells in Graves' hyperthyroidism and ophthalmopathy. This clonotype was observed many times. TCR beta CDR3 regions were amplified from RNA. Researchers ran a first-round RT-PCR on the TCR CDR3 using the HTBI primer set. TCRdb processed the multiplex PCR reads anew with MiXCR; each CDR3 protein has one entry. Counted here are 410,000 or so distinct CDR3 sequences, roughly 14% occurring once; the ten biggest clones make up around 13%. CDR3 length: 13 amino acids. J was trimmed by 0 bases and V by 5 bases; bases with no gene match: 4. CDR1 is DFQATT and CDR2 is SNEGSKA in the germline V gene (reference sequence).

The sequencing input was blood. The chain couples TRBV20-1 to TRBJ2-7; 7 bases agree with TRBD2. The origin of this receptor is a man younger than 30 with Graves' ophthalmopathy. CDR3 sequence: CSAEAGHSYEQYF. CDR3 DNA sequence: TGCAGTGCTGAAGCGGGGCACTCCTACGAGCAGTACTTC.